These T cell receptor beta chains were read from a single sample in a study of blood T cell repertoires in COVID-19. Assay used: immunoSEQ multiplex PCR; TCRdb lists only in-frame clones, some missing. Of over 200,000 clones listed, more than 75% are singletons. What was sequenced was peripheral blood. These TCRs come from a middle-aged man who had recovered from COVID-19. Each CDR3 is given with its conserved first and last residue. Fields, in order: J gene, D gene, V gene, CDR3 length, clone size, CDR3 DNA, CDR3 protein. The D gene is left open where the match is weak. The size entry is marked missing in some rows and otherwise reads once, few, many or a size class.

TRBJ1-2,-,TRBV4-3,16,-,TGCGCCAGCAGCCAAGATCTGGGTGCTGCAGGCTATGGCTACACCTTC,CASSQDLGAAGYGYTF
TRBJ2-7,TRBD1,TRBV30,14,-,TGTGCCTGGAGTCGGACAGGGTCACCCTACGAGCAGTACTTC,CAWSRTGSPYEQYF
TRBJ1-5,-,TRBV12-5,16,-,TGTGCTAGTGCCCTCGGGACACTTGGGGGCAATCAGCCCCAGCATTTT,CASALGTLGGNQPQHF
TRBJ1-1,-,TRBV24-1,18,-,TGTGCCACCAGTGATTTGGCGGGGGGTGAGAACATGAACACTGAAGCTTTCTTT,CATSDLAGGENMNTEAFF
TRBJ2-7,-,TRBV24-1,13,-,TGTGCCACCAGTGCCGCAGGATCCTACGAGCAGTACTTC,CATSAAGSYEQYF
TRBJ2-1,-,TRBV19,17,-,TGTGCCAGTAGTATATCGGGGGGCGCGTACTCCTACAATGAGCAGTTCTTC,CASSISGGAYSYNEQFF
TRBJ2-7,TRBD1,TRBV11-3,18,-,TGTGCCAGCACCTTGGCCTTCCGGCCGGGACAGGGGGCGAATGAGCAGTACTTC,CASTLAFRPGQGANEQYF
TRBJ2-1,TRBD2,TRBV29-1,14,-,TGCAGCGTTGGCCCGGGGGGGGGTAACAATGAGCAGTTCTTC,CSVGPGGGNNEQFF
TRBJ2-3,-,TRBV3-1/TRBV3-2,16,-,TGTGCCAGCAGCCCTAGTAGGCGGAGGGCCACAGATACGCAGTATTTT,CASSPSRRRATDTQYF
TRBJ2-1,TRBD2,TRBV30,17,-,TGTGCCTGGACGGGACTAGCGGGAGGGGGCTCCTACAATGAGCAGTTCTTC,CAWTGLAGGGSYNEQFF
TRBJ1-3,-,TRBV9,18,-,TGTGCCAGCAGCGTAGGGACAGCCAACTTTATCTCTGGAAACACCATATATTTT,CASSVGTANFISGNTIYF
TRBJ2-7,-,TRBV6-4,11,-,TGTGCCAGCAGTGACTGGACACCGAATTACTTC,CASSDWTPNYF
TRBJ1-1,-,TRBV12-5,15,-,TGTGCTAGTGGTTTTAGGACACCTATGAACACTGAAGCTTTCTTT,CASGFRTPMNTEAFF
TRBJ1-2,-,TRBV6-2/TRBV6-3,12,few,TGTGCCAGCAGTTTCACCGGCTATGGCTACACCTTC,CASSFTGYGYTF
TRBJ1-2,-,TRBV5-5,13,-,TGTGCCAGCAGGGTCGGTCCGAGAACCGGCTACACCTTC,CASRVGPRTGYTF
TRBJ2-2,TRBD2,TRBV15,17,-,TGTGCCACCAGCAGAGATTTAAGCGGGAGTGGGACCGGGGAGCTGTTTTTT,CATSRDLSGSGTGELFF